This TCR beta chain stems from a study of shared clonotypes between healthy human individuals. Whole-study results and caveats: Naive subsets tended to show greater estimated richness than memory subsets. Inspection by rarefaction showed sorted-subset sequencing to be incomplete despite large depth.

Using immunoSEQ multiplex PCR, the repertoire was profiled, and TCRdb retains in-frame clones only, with some absent. The sample lists approximately 2,300,000 clones; less than 95% were seen once. The study drew its donors from healthy HIV-negative adults without recent acute infections or vaccinations. A CD45RA-negative memory subset and a CD45RA+ naive subset were separated from the CD4+ cells. The CDR3 sequence is 15 residues long. CDR1 and CDR2 from the germline V gene are MGHRA and YSYEKL. This clone was counted once. Its target is unknown. A read error may account for a junction end that differs from germline.

Source material: naive CD4+ T cells from PBMCs. This sample's subset: CD45RA+ positively selected. The rearrangement uses TRBV4-1 and TRBJ2-1; 14 bases align to TRBD2. The clonotype comes from a man younger than 35 in good health. Some clones in this sample may be carry-over from other donors' samples. The CDR3 region has the DNA TGCGCCAGCGGCCAAGGACTAGCGGGAGGCAATGAGCAGTTCTTC. It yields the protein CASGQGLAGGNEQFF.